The rows below give T cell receptor beta chains drawn from one sample of a study of cytomegalovirus exposure and HLA in healthy donors. The data were produced by immunoSEQ multiplex PCR, yet TCRdb's version contains in-frame clones alone and is incomplete. The profile shows 100,000 to 150,000 clones, around 90% of them singletons. Sequencing was carried out using PBMCs. Source of these receptors: a woman aged 18-29 years in good health and CMV-seronegative. Both conserved end residues are part of each CDR3. D genes are given only for firm matches. Part of the rows lack a size; the others show once, few, many or a class for expanded clones.

J gene	clone size	D gene	V gene	CDR3 protein	CDR3 DNA
TRBJ2-5	-	TRBD2	TRBV28	CASKKGLALETQYF	TGTGCCAGCAAGAAGGGACTAGCATTGGAGACCCAGTACTTC
TRBJ1-4	-	TRBD1	TRBV6-5	CASSSDRGREKLFF	TGTGCCAGCAGCTCCGACAGGGGGCGTGAAAAACTGTTTTTT
TRBJ1-5	-	-	TRBV28	CASSLGWAVNQPQHF	TGTGCCAGCAGTTTAGGTTGGGCAGTCAATCAGCCCCAGCATTTT
TRBJ2-1	-	-	TRBV5-1	CASQAPNNEQFF	TGCGCCAGCCAAGCCCCGAACAATGAGCAGTTCTTC
TRBJ1-2	-	-	TRBV7-2	CASRILRGPSNYGYTF	TGTGCCAGCAGAATCCTAAGAGGGCCTTCTAACTATGGCTACACCTTC
TRBJ2-7	-	-	TRBV11-2	CASSWETSYEQYF	TGTGCCAGCAGCTGGGAGACCTCCTACGAGCAGTACTTC
TRBJ1-4	-	TRBD1	TRBV28	CAILDQTGQLFF	TGTGCCATCCTTGATCAGACAGGGCAACTGTTTTTT
TRBJ1-2	-	TRBD1	TRBV7-6	CASSSRDRANYGYTF	TGTGCCAGCAGCTCACGGGACAGAGCTAACTATGGCTACACCTTC
TRBJ2-1	-	TRBD2	TRBV7-3	CASSSLAGGTYNEQFF	TGTGCCAGCAGCTCGCTAGCGGGAGGAACTTACAATGAGCAGTTCTTC
TRBJ1-2	few	TRBD1	TRBV27	CASSTDRAYYGYTF	TGTGCCAGCAGCACAGACAGGGCTTACTATGGCTACACCTTC
TRBJ1-5	-	-	TRBV9	CASSVDGNSNQPQHF	TGTGCCAGCAGCGTGGACGGGAATAGCAATCAGCCCCAGCATTTT
TRBJ1-5	-	TRBD1	TRBV28	CASSSGTGGAHQPQHF	TGTGCCAGCAGTTCCGGGACAGGGGGCGCCCATCAGCCCCAGCATTTT
TRBJ1-2	-	-	TRBV9	CASSDRVYGYTF	TGTGCCAGCAGCGACAGGGTCTATGGCTACACCTTC
TRBJ2-1	-	TRBD2	TRBV19	CASSHPGLATHNEQFF	TGTGCCAGTAGTCATCCGGGACTAGCGACTCACAATGAGCAGTTCTTC
TRBJ2-1	-	TRBD2	TRBV5-1	CASSWGLAGKTDNEQFF	TGCGCCAGCAGCTGGGGACTAGCGGGGAAAACTGACAATGAGCAGTTCTTC
TRBJ2-7	-	-	TRBV28	CASSLYGYYYEQYF	TGTGCCAGCAGTTTATACGGGTATTACTACGAGCAGTACTTC
TRBJ2-1	-	-	TRBV11-2	CASSLSRWAARRHEQFF	TGTGCCAGCAGCTTAAGTCGGTGGGCAGCCCGCCGGCATGAGCAGTTCTTC
TRBJ1-5	-	-	TRBV11-1	CASSLGGSSNQPQHF	TGTGCCAGCAGCTTAGGGGGCTCTAGCAATCAGCCCCAGCATTTT
TRBJ2-7	-	TRBD2	TRBV6-6	CASSYLLAGVHEQYF	TGTGCCAGCAGTTACCTTCTAGCGGGGGTCCACGAGCAGTACTTC
TRBJ2-5	-	-	TRBV7-3	CASSSTFGGPETQYF	TGTGCCAGCAGCTCTACATTTGGGGGCCCAGAGACCCAGTACTTC
TRBJ2-7	-	TRBD1	TRBV7-9	CASSWDRGRPYEQYF	TGTGCCAGCAGCTGGGACAGGGGCCGGCCCTACGAGCAGTACTTC
TRBJ1-1	-	TRBD1	TRBV18	CASSSNRGNTEAFF	TGTGCCAGCTCGAGCAACAGGGGGAACACTGAAGCTTTCTTT
TRBJ1-2	once	TRBD1	TRBV5-8	CASSDRGRGGGYTF	TGTGCCAGCAGCGACAGGGGGCGTGGGGGTGGCTACACCTTC
TRBJ1-1	-	-	TRBV28	CASSSGGQSFTAFF	TGTGCCAGCAGTTCCGGGGGGCAGAGCTTCACAGCTTTCTTT
TRBJ2-7	-	-	TRBV9	CASSVGIAGYEQYF	TGTGCCAGCAGCGTAGGAATAGCAGGGTACGAGCAGTACTTC
TRBJ2-1	-	TRBD1	TRBV4-2	CASSQDRTGIYNEQFF	TGTGCCAGCAGCCAAGACCGGACAGGGATATACAATGAGCAGTTCTTC
TRBJ1-1	-	-	TRBV27	CASSLSEGRNEAFF	TGTGCCAGCAGTTTATCGGAGGGTCGTAATGAAGCTTTCTTT
TRBJ2-1	once	-	TRBV27	CASSTALEDEQFF	TGTGCCAGCAGTACAGCGCTGGAGGATGAGCAGTTCTTC
TRBJ1-4	-	-	TRBV29-1	CSVGEGGEKLFF	TGCAGCGTTGGAGAGGGGGGTGAAAAACTGTTTTTT
TRBJ2-7	-	-	TRBV7-2	CASSSGRGYEQYF	TGTGCCAGCAGCTCGGGCAGGGGATACGAGCAGTACTTC
TRBJ1-1	-	-	TRBV13	CASINRGFMNTEAFF	TGTGCCAGCATCAACCGGGGATTCATGAACACTGAAGCTTTCTTT
TRBJ2-1	-	TRBD2	TRBV27	CASRIGTSLDEQFF	TGTGCCAGCAGAATAGGGACTAGCTTGGATGAGCAGTTCTTC